This T cell receptor (beta chain) was observed in a study of cytomegalovirus exposure and HLA in healthy donors. This clone was counted only a few times. Its antigen is as yet unknown. Germline is not matched at one junction end, which may reflect a read error. The CDR3 contains 12 residues. CDR1 is GTSNPN and CDR2 is SVGIG in the germline V gene (reference sequence). The PCR ran on 60 Vbeta and 13 Jbeta primers. Assay used: immunoSEQ multiplex PCR; TCRdb lists only in-frame clones, some missing. The sample holds about 150,000 clones, roughly 70% seen once. Findings and caveats of the study: A later analysis found that most CMV-associated TCR beta chains appeared HLA-restricted. In a later analysis, productive TCRs from donors in an Asian-associated ancestry cluster reportedly carried fewer N-insertions than the cohort mean.

Material: PBMCs. V is TRBV30 and J is TRBJ1-1; D is ambiguous. This TCR derives from a man aged 25-40 years in good health and CMV-seropositive. The CDR3 DNA follows: TGTGCCTGGCGTGTCGGGAGGACTGAAGCTTACTTT. This gives the protein CAWRVGRTEAYF.